This T cell receptor beta chain was found in a study of shared clonotypes between healthy human individuals (TCRdb year 2020). Regarding the research as a whole: A few men and a couple of women, aged 18 to 49 years, made up the cohort. For each donor, CD4 naive and CD4 memory were each given three plates, CD8 naive was given two plates, and CD8 memory was given one plate. The study deeply sequenced blood TCR repertoires of five healthy adults to estimate repertoire size and the extent of clonotype sharing between individuals. Different laboratories and diverse techniques were used to prepare libraries and sequence TCR repertoires, to increase sequencing depth and limit assay-specific biases. Between about 0.94 and 10 billion PBMCs per donor were obtained by leukapheresis.

Healthy HIV-negative adults with no recently reported acute infections or vaccinations were included as donors. All donors were Caucasian adults living in Nashville, Tennessee, USA. CD4+ T cells were enriched by magnetic negative selection, after which naive cells were positively selected on CD45RA and the negative fraction was taken as the memory subset. Blood was obtained by leukapheresis, after which PBMCs were separated by Ficoll-Histopaque density gradient centrifugation and cryopreserved in liquid nitrogen vapor phase. Analytical flow cytometry was used to check the purity and quantity of each magnetically sorted T cell population. Each sorted fraction had its genomic DNA isolated and then quantified by UV absorbance on a Nanodrop 2000c. Remarks on this clone: Its antigen is not yet known. Per-base qualities were not stored, and no clone one base away is much larger.

Inclusive of the bounding cysteine and phenylalanine, the CDR3 is 16 residues long. Left in the record is the CDR3 DNA by itself, 48 bases read in frame from the first base. The germline V gene encodes CDR1 KGHSH and CDR2 LQKENI. The V end loses 4 bases and the J end loses 0 bases, and a stretch of 13 bases separates them. Using the deep immunoSEQ assay, multiplex PCR amplified TCR CDR3 regions from genomic DNA. Extracted genomic DNA from each cell subset was distributed evenly across all wells of several immunoSEQ 96-well plates, and each plate was treated as a replicate. For sorted subsets, each replicate PCR was loaded with 200 ng genomic DNA, equivalent to 32,000 or so T cell genomes. Purified libraries were measured with a Qubit 3.0 fluorometer, size-checked on a Bioanalyzer 2100, and measured again with the KAPA Library Quantification kit. Every immunoSEQ 96-well plate was sequenced on a dedicated single-read 150-cycle Illumina NextSeq 550 flow cell. Per the authors' processing: Because the immunoSEQ output included only junctional sequences and no quality scores, the filtering could not be the same as the filtering used for full-length reads. To assign V/J genes and CDR3, sequences were annotated against IMGT germline references using PyIR, a Python wrapper for IgBLAST v1.9. Reads were filtered out if the reads had weak V/J assignments (E-value above 1e-6), no CDR3, stop codons, out-of-frame junctions, or ambiguous translated residues. V3J clonotypes were defined as sequences sharing an identical inferred V gene, J gene, and CDR3 amino acid sequence. The percentage overlap between two repertoires was calculated by dividing the number of shared unique clonotypes by the size of the smaller repertoire. Richness of each repertoire was evaluated using RTK rarefaction, the Chao1 estimator, and Recon v2.1 estimates of unobserved clonotypes. Generation probabilities for all TCRbeta clonotypes obtained by the gDNA method from several donors were computed using OLGA. Drawn from immuneACCESS, this table holds only the in-frame rearrangements with V and J called that TCRdb kept. Clones are partly lost; checked studies trace under half to an unresolved V gene and leave the rest unexplained. V, J and clone size derive from that table, while D and trimming were established from the DNA sequence. Here the sample has some 360,000 clones; more than 60% occur a single time. The ten most abundant clones make up more than 9% of the sample.

What the work shows at the level of the full study, not this receptor alone: Even with the large sequencing depth, rarefaction of the sorted-subset datasets indicated that sequencing was incomplete. The genetic and exposure-history diversity represented was limited by the small number of donors. Based on pairwise subsampling, the degree of clonotype sharing among donors was expected to be affected by sequencing depth. Sharing across several donors was observed for 4.5% to 6.5% of naive CD4, over 3% of naive CD8, roughly 2.4% of memory CD4, and roughly 0.4% of memory CD8 clonotypes. Larger estimated clonotype richness was generally found for naive subsets than for memory subsets. Higher generation probabilities were observed for clonotypes shared by all four sorted-subset donors than for non-shared clonotypes. Sampling was limited to blood, and TCR repertoires in tissue likely differ from TCR repertoires in blood.

The receptor was isolated from a young man in good health. The chain was built from TRBV18 and TRBJ1-5, with an unclear D gene assignment. The sample consisted of memory CD4+ T cells sorted from blood. Explained via the paper, the cell subset or site label denotes: CD45RA-negative fraction. The DNA reads TGTGCCAGCTCACAAAGGACCTCCGGTAGCAATCAGCCCCAGCATTTT. Translation gives CASSQRTSGSNQPQHF.